The clone carrying this T cell receptor (beta chain) came up many times. This sample stems from a study of T-cell reconstitution after alpha-beta-depleted transplantation in children. The CDR3 runs 15 residues. In germline, CDR1 is SEHNR, CDR2 FQNEAQ (reference sequence). The J segment lost 3 bases and the V segment lost 5 bases, leaving 5 bases of the junction unmatched. Unique molecular identifiers tagged the TCRbeta library. A single record per CDR3 protein comes from TCRdb applying MiXCR to the PCR reads. The repertoire consists of around 600,000 distinct CDR3 sequences, with roughly 23% occurring once and the leading ten covering 11% to 15%.

The chain joins TRBV7-9 to TRBJ2-2, with 8 bases matching TRBD1. The source of this sequence is a boy under two years old who had a stem cell transplant for acute myeloid leukemia, so the T cells may come from the graft donor. The sequences come from PBMCs, mostly from graft donor cells, collected 360 days after TCRalphabeta/CD19-depleted stem cell transplant. In nucleotides, the CDR3 is TGTGCCAGCAGCCGTGGGACAGGTGACACCGGGGAGCTGTTTTTT. Translation gives CASSRGTGDTGELFF. Full variable domain (outside the CDR3, taken from reference TRBV7-9 and TRBJ2-2): DTGVSQNPRHKITKRGQNVTFRCDPISEHNRLYWYRQTLGQGPEFLTYFQNEAQLEKSRLLSDRFSAERPKGSFSTLEIQRTEQGDSAMYLCASSRGTGDTGELFFGEGSRLTVL.